The entry that follows covers one T cell receptor beta chain sequence. The sample is drawn from a study of blood T cell repertoires in COVID-19. For the study at large: Whether acute or convalescent, the COVID-19 samples came from the United States, Italy and Spain. The cDNA or gDNA used as material had been derived from T cells, B-cell-depleted T cells, or PBMCs.

V shed 5 bases and J 13 bases; nucleotides not matched to a gene: 6. The CDR3 runs to 13 residues. The table came from immunoSEQ multiplex PCR; TCRdb's copy has only in-frame clones and leaves some out. The repertoire holds 20,000 to 25,000 clones, with approximately 79% as singletons. The sequenced sample was peripheral blood. V and J are TRBV12-3 or TRBV12-4 and TRBJ1-6; 9 nucleotides match TRBD1. This receptor was identified in a woman aged 80 or older with acute or convalescent COVID-19. The CDR3 DNA follows: TGTGCCAGCAGTCTCGGGACAGGGAATCCCCTCCACTTT. Translation gives CASSLGTGNPLHF.